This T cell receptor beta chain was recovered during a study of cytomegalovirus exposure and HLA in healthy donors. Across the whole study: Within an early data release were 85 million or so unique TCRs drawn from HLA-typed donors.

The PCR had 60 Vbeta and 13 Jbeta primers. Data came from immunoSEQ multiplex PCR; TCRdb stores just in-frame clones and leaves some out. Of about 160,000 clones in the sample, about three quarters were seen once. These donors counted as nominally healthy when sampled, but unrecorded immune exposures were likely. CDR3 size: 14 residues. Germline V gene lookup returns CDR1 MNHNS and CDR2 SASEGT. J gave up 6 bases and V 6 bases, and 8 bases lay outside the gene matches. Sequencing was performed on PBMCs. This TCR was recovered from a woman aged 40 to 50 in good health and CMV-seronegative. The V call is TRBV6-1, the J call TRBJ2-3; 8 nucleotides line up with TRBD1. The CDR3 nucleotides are TGTGCCAGCAGGGACCAGGGGGCTTGGGATACGCAGTATTTT. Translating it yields CASRDQGAWDTQYF.